This T cell receptor (beta chain) came from a study of OX40 agonist ivuxolimab in advanced cancers. This clone turned up a few times. Only in-frame clones appear in the TCRdb table, and some are missing; sequencing was by immunoSEQ multiplex PCR. The sample shows about 100,000 clones, 80% to 90% of them seen only once. Germline CDR1 and CDR2: SGHNT and YYREEE (reference sequence). This CDR3 comprises 11 residues. The V and J ends lost 6 bases and 5 bases respectively, with 7 bases between them. The material was CD4+ or CD8+ T cells sorted from blood, obtained in a trial of the OX40 agonist ivuxolimab. J is TRBJ2-3 and V is TRBV5-4, with D unclear. The sequence was collected from an adult with an advanced solid tumor such as melanoma, head and neck, liver or kidney cancer. The CDR3 DNA reads TGTGCCAGCACCAAACAAGATACGCAGTATTTT. Protein sequence: CASTKQDTQYF.